These 25 T cell receptor beta chains came from one sample sequenced in a study of cytomegalovirus exposure and HLA in healthy donors. Generated by immunoSEQ multiplex PCR, the TCRdb table keeps only in-frame clones and is missing some. The repertoire holds around 63,000 clones, with 96% as singletons. The material sequenced was PBMCs. The receptors were sampled from a woman younger than 30 in good health and CMV-seronegative.

The table lists this clone with a count of one. The V call is TRBV18, the J call TRBJ1-3; D unclear. The germline V gene has CDR1 KGHSH and CDR2 LQKENI. CDR3 length: 15 residues. V shed 2 bases and J shed 0 bases, with 8 bases lying between them. CDR3 in amino acids: CASSPTAVSGNTIYF. The CDR3 DNA reads as TGTGCCAGCTCACCAACAGCTGTCTCTGGAAACACCATATATTTT. The full variable domain, in which reference TRBV18 and TRBJ1-3 provide the parts outside the CDR3, is NAGVMQNPRHLVRRRGQEARLRCSPMKGHSHVYWYRQLPEEGLKFMVYLQKENIIDESGMPKERFSAEFPKEGPSILRIQQVVRGDSAAYFCASSPTAVSGNTIYFGEGSWLTVV.

The chain uses TRBV5-6 and TRBJ1-3; possibly TRBD1 for D (5 bases). This CDR3 comprises 15 residues. Looked up from germline, CDR1 is SGHDT and CDR2 is YYEEEE. Trimming removed 0 bases at V and 5 bases at J, with 12 bases between. The CDR3, as DNA: TGTGCCAGCAGCTTGGGGGGGGACGGCCGAAACACCATATATTTT. This encodes CASSLGGDGRNTIYF.

The chain has TRBV5-1 and TRBJ2-5; no firm D call. V dropped 1 base and J dropped 5 bases, with 9 bases sitting between them. The CDR3 length is 13 residues. Germline lookup yields CDR1 SGHRS and CDR2 YFSETQ. CDR3 sequence reads: CASSLFPQETQYF. CDR3 bases: TGCGCCAGCAGCTTGTTTCCGCAGGAGACCCAGTACTTC.

The chain joins TRBV7-2 to TRBJ1-3, with D possibly TRBD1 on 6 matching bases. CDR3 length: 16 residues. The germline V gene encodes CDR1 SGHTA and CDR2 FQGNSA. Deletions cut 0 bases from V and 3 bases from J, with 12 bases between. CDR3 in DNA: TGTGCCAGCAGCTTAGCAGGGGGGGTGGGTGGAAACACCATATATTTT. This sequence encodes CASSLAGGVGGNTIYF.

V usage is TRBV5-4 and J usage is TRBJ2-7; D perhaps matches TRBD1 (6 bases). Germline CDR1 SGHNT, CDR2 YYREEE (reference sequence). The CDR3 runs to 15 residues. V was clipped by 4 bases and J by 3 bases, with 17 bases between them. The CDR3 nucleotides are TGTGCCAGCAGCGCCCGGCAGGGGTACGACTACGAGCAGTACTTC. Translation gives CASSARQGYDYEQYF.

As DNA, the CDR3 is TGTGCCAGTAGTATTCTGGGGGCAGGGGTTAAGGGAGAGACCCAGTACTTC. Translating it yields CASSILGAGVKGETQYF. The chain uses TRBV19 and TRBJ2-5, with a possible D match to TRBD1 (6 bases). This CDR3 is built from 17 residues. Germline V gene data show CDR1 as LNHDA and CDR2 as SQIVND (reference sequence). V gave up 3 bases and J gave up 4 bases, with 21 bases separating them.

The chain employs TRBV6-1 and TRBJ1-1; a possible D gene is TRBD1 (6 bases). V was pared by 11 bases and J by 1 base, with 14 bases between. The CDR3 covers 13 residues. CDR1 is MNHNS and CDR2 is SASEGT in the germline V gene. CDR3: CAAGGLGNTEAFF. The CDR3 region has the DNA TGTGCCGCGGGGGGGCTGGGGAACACTGAAGCTTTCTTT.

The genes are TRBV29-1 and TRBJ1-5; 8 bases fit TRBD1. The CDR3 runs to 13 residues. CDR1 and CDR2 (germline): SQVTM, ANQGSEA. V trimming: 6 bases; J trimming: 12 bases; junction bases outside the gene matches: 13. The CDR3 sequence: CSVVEDRAGRQHF. As DNA, the CDR3 is TGCAGCGTCGTAGAGGACAGGGCAGGCCGCCAGCATTTT.

The gene calls are TRBV6-1 and TRBJ1-1, with a possible D match to TRBD1 (5 bases). Germline V gives CDR1 MNHNS, CDR2 SASEGT. V lost 6 bases and J 4 bases, leaving 18 bases between the germline ends. The CDR3 has 15 amino acids. CDR3 in amino acids: CASSNRLDTGTEAFF. CDR3 coding DNA: TGTGCCAGCAGCAACCGGTTGGACACGGGCACTGAAGCTTTCTTT.

The chain employs TRBV7-9 and TRBJ2-3; D is ambiguous. The CDR3 has 15 residues. Germline CDR1 is SEHNR and CDR2 is FQNEAQ (reference sequence). Trimming stripped 5 bases from V and 3 bases from J, with 15 bases between. CDR3 sequence reads: CASSPRSGLTDTQYF. CDR3 bases: TGTGCCAGCAGCCCCAGGTCCGGTCTGACAGATACGCAGTATTTT.

The chain combines TRBV10-2 with TRBJ1-3; the match to TRBD1 covers 9 bases. CDR1 is WSHSY and CDR2 is SAAADI in the germline V gene. V trimming: 6 bases; J trimming: 4 bases; junction bases outside the gene matches: 10. The CDR3 sequence is 16 residues long. CDR3 loop: CASRRGPGTGGNTIYF. The CDR3 nucleotides read TGCGCCAGCAGGCGGGGTCCCGGGACAGGGGGAAACACCATATATTTT.

The chain is built from TRBV28 and TRBJ2-3; 7 nucleotides align to TRBD2. The V and J ends lost 4 bases and 4 bases, in that order; junction bases with no gene match: 11. There are 16 residues in the CDR3. Germline CDR1 and CDR2: MDHEN and SYDVKM. CDR3 in amino acids: CASSSSWGEGADTQYF. CDR3 sequence (DNA): TGTGCCAGCAGTTCCTCATGGGGGGAGGGTGCAGATACGCAGTATTTT.

The table lists this clone with a count of one. The gene calls are TRBV27 and TRBJ1-5; D is unclear. The CDR3 has 15 amino acids. From germline, CDR1 is MNHEY and CDR2 SMNVEV (reference sequence). Trimming shortened V by 3 bases and J by 2 bases, and 11 bases separated the two germline ends. The CDR3 nucleotides read TGTGCCAGCAGTTTTTGGGCCGGGGGCAATCAGCCCCAGCATTTT. Amino acid sequence: CASSFWAGGNQPQHF.

The chain joins TRBV11-3 to TRBJ2-1, with 8 bases that match TRBD2. CDR3 length: 16 amino acids. Germline loops: CDR1 SGHNT, CDR2 YENEEA. V shed 1 base, J shed 0 bases, and the junction held 2 bases outside the gene matches. CDR3 protein: CASSLGSGVSYNEQFF. The CDR3 DNA is TGTGCCAGCAGCTTAGGTAGCGGGGTCTCCTACAATGAGCAGTTCTTC.

The V and J genes are TRBV4-3 and TRBJ2-5, with TRBD1 matching 7 bases. The CDR3 covers 14 residues. V lost 2 bases, J lost 5 bases, and 5 bases stayed unmatched. The germline V gene encodes CDR1 LGHNA and CDR2 YSLEER. The CDR3, as DNA: TGCGCCAGCAGCCAAAGGGGGCCGGCGGAGACCCAGTACTTC. It encodes CASSQRGPAETQYF.

V usage is TRBV7-2 and J usage is TRBJ2-3, with 7 nucleotides matching TRBD2. Germline trimming cut 5 bases from V and 5 bases from J; bases unmatched to any gene: 10. Germline CDR1 SGHTA, CDR2 FQGNSA. The CDR3 totals 15 residues. The CDR3 DNA sequence: TGTGCCAGCAGCCGCGCCCCCAGGGAGGGAGATACGCAGTATTTT. Protein product: CASSRAPREGDTQYF.

This clone was detected once. The V call is TRBV4-3, the J call TRBJ2-7; 15 bases line up with TRBD2. Germline lookup yields CDR1 LGHNA and CDR2 YSLEER. Germline trimming cut 0 bases from V and 0 bases from J; bases unmatched to any gene: 12. The CDR3 has 21 residues. CDR3 loop: CASSQDPGGLAGGPSSYEQYF. CDR3 nucleotides: TGCGCCAGCAGCCAAGATCCGGGGGGACTAGCGGGAGGCCCGAGCTCCTACGAGCAGTACTTC.

The chain combines TRBV25-1 with TRBJ1-1; TRBD1 agrees at 8 bases. Germline V gene lookup returns CDR1 MGHDK and CDR2 SYGVNS. This CDR3 region has 15 residues. Unmatched junction bases numbered 7, after V lost 3 bases and J lost 4 bases. The CDR3 DNA reads TGTGCCAGCAGTGACCTCAGGGGGCCCGCCACTGAAGCTTTCTTT. Its protein product is CASSDLRGPATEAFF.

The V and J genes are TRBV4-3 and TRBJ2-1; 8 bases are shared with TRBD1. CDR3 length: 16 residues. The trim removed 3 bases at V and 7 bases at J, leaving 11 bases unmatched. Germline V gene data show CDR1 as LGHNA and CDR2 as YSLEER. The CDR3 sequence: CASSHTVRGLGNEQFF. The CDR3 region has the DNA TGCGCCAGCAGCCACACGGTCAGGGGGCTCGGGAATGAGCAGTTCTTC.

This chain uses TRBV28 with TRBJ2-7; possible D gene TRBD2, 6 bases. The germline gives CDR1 MDHEN, CDR2 SYDVKM. The CDR3 has 13 amino acids. V was cut by 4 bases and J by 2 bases, with 9 bases left in between. The CDR3 nucleotides are TGTGCCAGCAGTTGGGGGGACCCCTACGAGCAGTACTTC. Translated: CASSWGDPYEQYF.

The rearrangement uses TRBV6-5 and TRBJ1-1; D not resolved. From germline, CDR1 is MNHEY and CDR2 SVGAGI. There are 14 residues in the CDR3. Trimming cost V 6 bases and J 1 base, with 12 bases left between them. DNA of the CDR3: TGTGCCAGCAGCCCCCCCACACAGAACACTGAAGCTTTCTTT. It specifies CASSPPTQNTEAFF.

This clone has only a few counts. The chain carries TRBV7-9 and TRBJ1-2, with 8 bases that match TRBD1. V lost 7 bases to trimming and J lost 5 bases; unmatched junction nucleotides: 3. The CDR3 is 12 amino acids. CDR1 and CDR2 from the germline V gene are SEHNR and FQNEAQ (reference sequence). CDR3 region: CASTQGDYGYTF. In nucleotides, the CDR3 is TGTGCCAGCACACAGGGGGATTATGGCTACACCTTC.

The V gene is TRBV5-3, the J gene TRBJ1-1; possibly TRBD1 for D (6 bases). TRBV5-3 is known as an ORF, though its function is uncertain. The CDR3 length is 12 residues. The germline V and J ends were trimmed by 4 bases and 9 bases, with 13 bases remaining between them. The CDR3 spells CARSPGTLKAFF. DNA of the CDR3: TGTGCCAGAAGCCCAGGGACACTAAAAGCTTTCTTT.

The chain links TRBV25-1 to TRBJ2-2; no reliable D call. Looked up from germline, CDR1 is MGHDK and CDR2 is SYGVNS. There are 14 residues in the CDR3. The ends were cut back, 1 base at V and 3 bases at J, with 6 bases in the middle. CDR3 DNA sequence: TGTGCCAGCAGTGAATGGCCCCACACCGGGGAGCTGTTTTTT. Residues: CASSEWPHTGELFF. Together with reference TRBV25-1 and TRBJ2-2, the CDR3 gives the full variable domain: EADIYQTPRYLVIGTGKKITLECSQTMGHDKMYWYQQDPGMELHLIHYSYGVNSTEKGDLSSESTVSRIRTEHFPLTLESARPSHTSQYLCASSEWPHTGELFFGEGSRLTVL.

V usage is TRBV11-1 and J usage is TRBJ2-1; perhaps TRBD1 as D (6 bases). Germline V lookup: CDR1 SGHAT, CDR2 FQDESV (reference sequence). Trimming removed 4 bases at V and 4 bases at J, with 14 bases between. This CDR3 has 15 residues. The CDR3 DNA reads TGTGCCAGCAGCTATAGTCAGAGGGGGTACAATGAGCAGTTCTTC. Its protein is CASSYSQRGYNEQFF.